These T cell receptor beta chains were read from a single sample in a study of T cell responses to AZD1222 COVID-19 vaccine. The assay was immunoSEQ multiplex PCR, and TCRdb's table has in-frame clones only and misses some. The sample carries 100,000 to 150,000 clones, around nine tenths recorded once. The sample in question was peripheral blood, obtained on day 0 of AZD1222 vaccination. The receptor source for this set is an adult in good health. Both conserved end residues are part of each CDR3. D genes are given only for firm matches. The size of a clone is reported for some rows only, either as once, few or many, or as a class for expanded clones.

V gene: TRBV6-5; J gene: TRBJ2-7; D gene: .; clone size: .; CDR3 protein: CASSPSRVYEQYF; CDR3 DNA: TGTGCCAGCAGCCCAAGCAGGGTTTACGAGCAGTACTTC
V gene: TRBV5-5; J gene: TRBJ2-6; D gene: .; clone size: few; CDR3 protein: CASSLHQSSGANVLTF; CDR3 DNA: TGTGCCAGCAGCTTGCACCAGAGCTCTGGGGCCAACGTCCTGACTTTC
V gene: TRBV11-2; J gene: TRBJ2-6; D gene: .; clone size: once; CDR3 protein: CASSLGDRLSSGANVLTF; CDR3 DNA: TGTGCCAGCAGCTTAGGCGACAGACTTTCCTCTGGGGCCAACGTCCTGACTTTC
V gene: TRBV7-2; J gene: TRBJ2-1; D gene: .; clone size: .; CDR3 protein: CASSPRYNEQFF; CDR3 DNA: TGTGCCAGCAGCCCCCGATACAATGAGCAGTTCTTC
V gene: TRBV30; J gene: TRBJ1-6; D gene: TRBD1; clone size: once; CDR3 protein: CAWSAQGAYNSPLHF; CDR3 DNA: TGTGCCTGGAGTGCGCAGGGGGCATATAATTCACCCCTCCACTTT
V gene: TRBV6-5; J gene: TRBJ1-6; D gene: TRBD1; clone size: .; CDR3 protein: CASSPPGTGRSPLHF; CDR3 DNA: TGTGCCAGCAGTCCTCCCGGGACAGGGAGATCACCCCTCCACTTT
V gene: TRBV29-1; J gene: TRBJ1-2; D gene: TRBD1; clone size: .; CDR3 protein: CSVGGTGVGYGYTF; CDR3 DNA: TGCAGCGTTGGAGGGACAGGGGTTGGCTATGGCTACACCTTC
V gene: TRBV19; J gene: TRBJ1-6; D gene: .; clone size: .; CDR3 protein: CASSIWGTNNSPLHF; CDR3 DNA: TGTGCCAGTAGTATCTGGGGAACCAATAATTCACCCCTCCACTTT
V gene: TRBV9; J gene: TRBJ2-3; D gene: .; clone size: .; CDR3 protein: CASSITSGDTQYF; CDR3 DNA: TGTGCCAGCAGCATAACATCAGGGGATACGCAGTATTTT
V gene: TRBV5-4; J gene: TRBJ1-2; D gene: .; clone size: .; CDR3 protein: CASSPSQGGYGYTF; CDR3 DNA: TGTGCCTCCAGCCCATCCCAGGGTGGCTATGGCTACACCTTC
V gene: TRBV21-1; J gene: TRBJ1-1; D gene: .; clone size: .; CDR3 protein: CASSNVSTEAFF; CDR3 DNA: TGTGCCAGCAGCAACGTATCCACTGAAGCTTTCTTT
V gene: TRBV7-9; J gene: TRBJ2-5; D gene: .; clone size: .; CDR3 protein: CASSLRAGETQYF; CDR3 DNA: TGTGCCAGCAGCCTTAGGGCCGGGGAGACCCAGTACTTC
V gene: TRBV5-6; J gene: TRBJ1-4; D gene: .; clone size: once; CDR3 protein: CASSFQGGEKLFF; CDR3 DNA: TGTGCCAGCAGCTTTCAGGGTGGGGAAAAACTGTTTTTT
V gene: TRBV19; J gene: TRBJ1-2; D gene: TRBD1; clone size: .; CDR3 protein: CATQGQVEYGYTF; CDR3 DNA: TGTGCCACCCAGGGACAGGTGGAGTACGGCTACACCTTC
V gene: TRBV19; J gene: TRBJ1-2; D gene: .; clone size: .; CDR3 protein: CASSIDLSGFDYGYTF; CDR3 DNA: TGTGCCAGTAGTATAGATCTTTCGGGATTCGACTATGGCTACACCTTC
V gene: TRBV7-9; J gene: TRBJ2-1; D gene: TRBD2; clone size: .; CDR3 protein: CSTGTSGRGKFF; CDR3 DNA: TGTTCTACCGGGACTAGCGGGAGGGGAAAGTTCTTC
V gene: TRBV5-4; J gene: TRBJ2-2; D gene: .; clone size: .; CDR3 protein: CASSFQGGTGELFF; CDR3 DNA: TGTGCCAGCAGCTTCCAGGGCGGCACCGGGGAGCTGTTTTTT